This record looks at one TCR beta chain sequence and its context. Assay used: immunoSEQ multiplex PCR; TCRdb lists only in-frame clones, some missing. This repertoire shows roughly 30,000 clones, 65% to 85% found once; its top ten account for about a sixth. Stated treatment: randomized to nivolumab then ipilimumab (arm A) or the reverse (arm B). DNA-damaging chemotherapy had not been given to any patient beforehand. Sorted cells were live CD3+CD8+, lacking CD19 and CD56, from PBMCs. This sample stems from a study of sequential checkpoint blockade in melanoma. Study in general: Randomization was 1:1 between first-line nivolumab→ipilimumab and ipilimumab→nivolumab. Both treatment sequences were followed by maintenance nivolumab.

Germline V gives CDR1 SGHRS, CDR2 YFSETQ. The CDR3 spans 16 residues. V was trimmed by 0 bases and J by 2 bases, leaving 11 bases between them. The receptor comes from a human donor with melanoma. Here the sequenced sample was CD8+ T cells sorted from blood (inferred from file names), taken from a patient given nivolumab and ipilimumab in sequence. The chain joins TRBV5-1 to TRBJ2-2; perhaps TRBD2 as D (6 bases). The CDR3 DNA is TGCGCCAGCAGCTTGGTTGGGGGGTTCAACACCGGGGAGCTGTTTTTT. Translation: CASSLVGGFNTGELFF. The variable domain in full, with the rest retrieved from reference TRBV5-1 and TRBJ2-2, is KAGVTQTPRYLIKTRGQQVTLSCSPISGHRSVSWYQQTPGQGLQFLFEYFSETQRNKGNFPGRFSGRQFSNSRSEMNVSTLELGDSALYLCASSLVGGFNTGELFFGEGSRLTVL.